Presented here are 21 T cell receptor beta chains from one specimen sequenced in a study of cytomegalovirus exposure and HLA in healthy donors (dated by TCRdb to 2016 to 2017). Libraries came from the immunoSEQ multiplex PCR assay. The multiplex PCR relied on a mix of 60 forward primers for TCR Vbeta segments and 13 reverse primers for TCR Jbeta segments. TCRdb carries this immuneACCESS record with in-frame sequences only. Its versions omit some clonotypes, under half of them owing to an unresolved V gene in the studies checked, with the rest unexplained. The sample table contains approximately 120,000 clones; only one count was recorded for approximately 80% of them. Roughly 3.5% of the sample comes from the top ten. Sequencing was done on a sample of PBMCs. These receptors were taken from a man in his forties in good health and CMV-seronegative.

The chain combines TRBV28 with TRBJ2-7, with no clear D. Trimming removed 1 base at V and 7 bases at J, with 11 bases between. This CDR3 is 13 amino acids long. Germline values: CDR1 MDHEN, CDR2 SYDVKM. CDR3 sequence: CASSLYRFGEQYF. In DNA form, the CDR3 reads TGTGCCAGCAGTTTATATCGGTTCGGGGAGCAGTACTTC.

This chain uses TRBV7-9 with TRBJ1-5; 8 positions match TRBD1. The CDR3 length is 16 residues. In germline, CDR1 is SEHNR, CDR2 FQNEAQ (reference sequence). V dropped 3 bases and J dropped 2; count of bases not matched to a gene: 6. The CDR3 loop is CASSFQGARGNQPQHF. The CDR3 DNA reads as TGTGCCAGCAGCTTTCAGGGGGCGCGAGGCAATCAGCCCCAGCATTTT.

The gene calls are TRBV7-9 and TRBJ1-4; D possibly corresponds to TRBD1 (6 bases). The CDR3 consists of 15 residues. Deletions cut 5 bases from V and 7 bases from J, with 17 bases between. Germline V gene sequence: CDR1 SEHNR, CDR2 FQNEAQ (reference sequence). The CDR3 is CASSHPGVEGEKLFF. DNA for the CDR3: TGTGCCAGCAGCCACCCAGGGGTTGAGGGTGAAAAACTGTTTTTT.

In the case of this clone: The sample carries other DNA sequences with the same CDR3. The chain joins TRBV29-1 to TRBJ2-2, with 10 bases lining up with TRBD1. In germline, CDR1 is SQVTM, CDR2 ANQGSEA. This CDR3 spans 14 amino acids. V was pared by 6 bases and J by 2 bases, with 3 bases of the junction left unmatched. The CDR3 DNA sequence: TGCAGCGTAGGGACAGGGGTTAACACCGGGGAGCTGTTTTTT. Translating gives CSVGTGVNTGELFF.

This rearrangement joins TRBV11-2 to TRBJ2-7; D possibly corresponds to TRBD1 (6 bases). Trimming pared 2 bases from V and 5 bases from J, leaving 13 bases between. CDR1 is SGHAT, CDR2 FQNNGV, per germline. CDR3 size: 14 residues. The CDR3 loop reads CASSLSGARDEQYF. The CDR3 bases are TGTGCCAGCAGCTTATCAGGGGCCAGGGACGAGCAGTACTTC. Full variable domain (rest looked up from reference TRBV11-2 and TRBJ2-7): EAGVAQSPRYKIIEKRQSVAFWCNPISGHATLYWYQQILGQGPKLLIQFQNNGVVDDSQLPKDRFSAERLKGVDSTLKIQPAKLEDSAVYLCASSLSGARDEQYFGPGTRLTVT.

This rearrangement joins TRBV5-6 to TRBJ2-1; 8 nucleotides agree with TRBD1. The V and J ends lost 4 bases and 4 bases, in that order; junction bases with no gene match: 7. Germline V CDR1 and CDR2: SGHDT, YYEEEE. The CDR3 loop spans 15 amino acids. The CDR3 protein is CASSSRGLLYNEQFF. CDR3 bases: TGTGCCAGCAGCAGCAGGGGGCTACTTTACAATGAGCAGTTCTTC.

The chain links TRBV9 to TRBJ1-4; TRBD1 might be the D (6 bases). The germline gives CDR1 SGDLS, CDR2 YYNGEE. Between the trimmed V and J ends, which lost 3 bases and 5 bases, there was a span of 11 bases. CDR3 length: 14 amino acids. This chain's CDR3 is CASSGGQNNEKLFF. CDR3 sequence (DNA): TGTGCCAGCAGCGGAGGACAGAACAATGAAAAACTGTTTTTT.

This clone was seen more than once but under ten times. The chain combines TRBV4-2 with TRBJ2-6; D is ambiguous. Trimming stripped 0 bases from V and 0 bases from J, with 6 bases between. The length of the CDR3 is 16 residues. CDR1 LGHNA and CDR2 YNFKEQ come from the germline V gene. CDR3 nucleotides: TGTGCCAGCAGCCAAGATAGAGGCTCTGGGGCCAACGTCCTGACTTTC. It yields the protein CASSQDRGSGANVLTF.

The V gene is TRBV4-2, the J gene TRBJ1-2, with 10 positions matching TRBD1. Per the germline V gene, CDR1 is LGHNA and CDR2 is YNFKEQ. This CDR3 region has 15 residues. J lost 5 bases, V lost 0 bases, and 3 bases had no gene match. This chain's CDR3 is CASSQEEGQGYGYTF. CDR3 sequence (DNA): TGTGCCAGCAGCCAAGAGGAGGGACAGGGGTATGGCTACACCTTC.

This rearrangement joins TRBV7-6 to TRBJ1-6; tentative D call: TRBD1 (5 bases). V was shortened by 4 bases and J by 4 bases, with 17 bases between the two germline ends. CDR3 length equals 17 residues. Germline V gene sequence: CDR1 SGHVS, CDR2 FNYEAQ. The CDR3 sequence: CASSSTIGGIYNSPLHF. The CDR3 DNA sequence: TGTGCCAGCAGCTCCACCATCGGGGGTATTTATAATTCACCCCTCCACTTT.

The J gene is TRBJ2-7, the V gene TRBV27; 8 nucleotides align to TRBD1. Trimming cost V 6 bases and J 3 bases; bases outside gene matches: 7. The CDR3 is made up of 14 amino acids. Germline-derived CDR1 and CDR2 are MNHEY and SMNVEV (reference sequence). CDR3 in DNA: TGTGCCAGCAGGGTCAGGGGGCCCAACTACGAGCAGTACTTC. This translates into CASRVRGPNYEQYF.

V is TRBV7-2 and J is TRBJ2-3; D perhaps matches TRBD2 (5 bases). The CDR3 runs 13 residues. V lost 5 bases to trimming and J lost 6 bases, with 12 bases between them. Germline CDR1 reads SGHTA; CDR2 reads FQGNSA. CDR3 region: CASSPSGGDTQYF. The CDR3 DNA follows: TGTGCCAGCAGCCCAAGCGGCGGCGATACGCAGTATTTT.

V gene TRBV10-1 combines with J gene TRBJ1-1; D is uncertain. CDR1 and CDR2 from the germline V gene are WNHNN and SYGVQD (reference sequence). V was clipped by 4 bases and J by 1 base, with 13 bases between them. The CDR3 loop spans 15 amino acids. This CDR3 reads CASSVFEGKNTEAFF. The DNA for the CDR3 is TGCGCCAGCAGTGTGTTCGAGGGTAAGAACACTGAAGCTTTCTTT.

The chain carries TRBV19 and TRBJ2-7; 7 nucleotides align to TRBD2. The CDR3 spans 13 residues. The germline V gene has CDR1 LNHDA and CDR2 SQIVND (reference sequence). With V trimmed by 5 bases and J by 6 bases, 7 bases remained unmatched. The CDR3 is CASSWGPGGEQYF. CDR3 in DNA: TGTGCCAGTAGTTGGGGACCGGGAGGCGAGCAGTACTTC. The full variable domain, completed using reference TRBV19 and TRBJ2-7, is DGGITQSPKYLFRKEGQNVTLSCEQNLNHDAMYWYRQDPGQGLRLIYYSQIVNDFQKGDIAEGYSVSREKKESFPLTVTSAQKNPTAFYLCASSWGPGGEQYFGPGTRLTVT.

This clone was seen once. This chain links TRBV5-1 with TRBJ1-2; a weak D match, TRBD1 (6 bases). Trimming took off 2 bases at V and 7 bases at J, with 18 bases between the two ends. The CDR3 extends over 15 amino acids. In germline, CDR1 is SGHRS, CDR2 YFSETQ. The chain's CDR3 is CASSFGGATAAGYTF. In DNA form, the CDR3 reads TGCGCCAGCAGCTTTGGGGGGGCGACAGCGGCTGGCTACACCTTC.

The rearrangement links TRBV7-9 to TRBJ1-6; the D gene is possibly TRBD1 (5 bases). The germline V and J ends were trimmed by 5 bases and 6 bases, with 14 bases remaining between them. CDR1 is SEHNR, CDR2 FQNEAQ, per germline (reference sequence). The CDR3 contains 15 residues. The CDR3, as DNA: TGTGCCAGCAGCCCCCAGGGCGGGGGTAATTCACCCCTCCACTTT. This sequence encodes CASSPQGGGNSPLHF.

The V and J genes are TRBV5-1 and TRBJ2-3; D is undetermined. Germline loops: CDR1 SGHRS, CDR2 YFSETQ. The CDR3 length is 12 residues. Trimming pared 0 bases from V and 5 bases from J, leaving 4 bases between. In DNA form, the CDR3 reads TGCGCCAGCAGCTTGGCCGTAGATACGCAGTATTTT. Protein: CASSLAVDTQYF.

The chain uses TRBV9 and TRBJ2-5; TRBD2 aligns across 16 bases. The CDR3 covers 18 residues. The V segment lost 1 base and the J segment 2 bases; nucleotides outside the gene matches: 5. Germline V CDR1 and CDR2: SGDLS, YYNGEE. The CDR3 DNA sequence: TGTGCCAGCAGCGTAACCGGGACTAGCGGGGGGGGACAAGAGACCCAGTACTTC. It specifies CASSVTGTSGGGQETQYF.

The chain employs TRBV5-3 and TRBJ1-5, with 7 bases lining up with TRBD1. TRBV5-3 is sorted into the ORF group, with uncertain function. The CDR3 runs 17 residues. With V trimmed by 4 bases and J by 0 bases, 10 bases remained unmatched. CDR3 sequence (DNA): TGTGCCAGAAGCATCCGGGACAGAGTTTATAGCAATCAGCCCCAGCATTTT. Protein sequence: CARSIRDRVYSNQPQHF.

The J gene is TRBJ2-1, the V gene TRBV7-2, with 8 bases fitting TRBD2. The V segment lost 2 bases and the J segment 4 bases; nucleotides outside the gene matches: 4. This CDR3 has 15 amino acids. Germline V lookup: CDR1 SGHTA, CDR2 FQGNSA. CDR3 region: CASSLTSGKYNEQFF. As DNA, the CDR3 is TGTGCCAGCAGCTTAACTAGCGGAAAATACAATGAGCAGTTCTTC.

This clone was seen once. The chain employs TRBV27 and TRBJ2-5, with D perhaps matching TRBD1 (6 bases). The J call is uncertain, as TRBJ2-7 better fits the DNA end. The germline V gene has CDR1 MNHEY and CDR2 SMNVEV (reference sequence). This CDR3 contains 16 residues. CDR3 sequence: CASSLSQQGAFYEQYF. CDR3 nucleotides: TGTGCCAGCAGTTTATCTCAACAGGGCGCCTTTTACGAGCAGTACTTC.